The sequence of this T cell receptor beta chain was determined in a study of T cell repertoires in cytomegalovirus infection. Study at large: Evidence of both CMV infection and a matching HLA type came from public TCR beta signatures. Notes on the study in general: Carriers of CMV and the relevant HLA type were discriminated by public TCR beta frequency.

V gave up 10 bases and J gave up 1 base; unmatched junction bases: 10. The CDR3 spans 15 residues. This clonotype has at least ten counts. What it recognizes is unknown. TCRdb itself ran the reads through MiXCR, one entry per CDR3 protein. The repertoire holds approximately 500,000 distinct CDR3 sequences, about 11% seen once, with 10% in the top ten. This clonotype was sampled from a human donor in good health (CMV status not recorded). Some clones in this sample may be carry-over from other donors' samples. This chain connects TRBV12-3 or TRBV12-4 to TRBJ2-5, with 9 positions matching TRBD1. Input material: PBMCs. Here the CDR3 reads CATTGGGQGQETQYF. The CDR3 DNA reads TGTGCCACAACGGGCGGGGGACAGGGCCAAGAGACCCAGTACTTC.